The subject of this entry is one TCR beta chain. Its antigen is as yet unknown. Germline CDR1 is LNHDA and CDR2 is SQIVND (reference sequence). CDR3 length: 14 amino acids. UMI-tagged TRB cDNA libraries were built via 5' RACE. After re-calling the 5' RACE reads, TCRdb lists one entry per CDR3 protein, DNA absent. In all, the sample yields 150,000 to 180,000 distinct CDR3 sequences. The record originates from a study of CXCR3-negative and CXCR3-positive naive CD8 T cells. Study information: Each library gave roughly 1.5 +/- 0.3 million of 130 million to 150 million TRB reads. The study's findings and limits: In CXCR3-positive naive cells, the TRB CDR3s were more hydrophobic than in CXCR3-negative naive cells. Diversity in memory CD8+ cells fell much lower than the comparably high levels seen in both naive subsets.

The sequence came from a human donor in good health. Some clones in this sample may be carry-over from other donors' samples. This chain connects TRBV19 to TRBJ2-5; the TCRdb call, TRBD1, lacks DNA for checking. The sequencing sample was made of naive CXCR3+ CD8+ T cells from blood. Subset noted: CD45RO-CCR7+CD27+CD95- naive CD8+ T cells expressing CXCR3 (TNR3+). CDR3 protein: CASSGTPAPETQYF.